The 18 T cell receptor beta chains presented below share a single source sample, sequenced in a study of blood T cell repertoires in COVID-19. Here immunoSEQ multiplex PCR was the method, and the copy in TCRdb shows in-frame clones only, minus some. The sample holds hundreds of thousands of clones; 80% to 90% are singletons and the top ten take 2.5% to 3.5%. The sample was peripheral blood. These receptors all stem from a woman between 25 and 40 years old with COVID-19, enrolled during active disease.

The chain employs TRBV24-1 and TRBJ2-1, with 13 nucleotides matching TRBD2. Germline assignment: CDR1 KGHDR and CDR2 SFDVKD. J was trimmed by 7 bases and V by 3 bases; bases with no gene match: 17. The CDR3 contains 20 residues. CDR3 DNA: TGTGCCACCAGTGATGGGGCAACTAGCGGGGGGGCCGGGTTTGGGAATGAGCAGTTCTTC. This codes for CATSDGATSGGAGFGNEQFF.

V gene TRBV5-6 combines with J gene TRBJ2-3; 11 bases are shared with TRBD2. Germline values: CDR1 SGHDT, CDR2 YYEEEE. This CDR3 comprises 16 residues. Trimming cost V 0 bases and J 6 bases; bases outside gene matches: 6. Here the CDR3 reads CASSLGLAGPSDTQYF. The CDR3 coding sequence is TGTGCCAGCAGCTTGGGACTAGCGGGGCCTTCGGATACGCAGTATTTT.

This rearrangement joins TRBV5-8 to TRBJ2-2, with 8 bases lining up with TRBD1. The CDR3 loop spans 15 amino acids. Per the germline V gene, CDR1 is SGHTS and CDR2 is YDEGEE. The junction had 8 bases not matched to a gene; V was cut back by 4 bases and J by 6 bases. The CDR3 is CASSTGQGPSGELFF. The CDR3 DNA reads as TGTGCCAGCAGCACCGGACAGGGTCCCTCCGGGGAGCTGTTTTTT. Drawing the rest from reference TRBV5-8 and TRBJ2-2, the complete variable domain is EAGVTQSPTHLIKTRGQQATLRCSPISGHTSVYWYQQALGLGLQFLLWYDEGEERNRGNFPPRFSGRQFPNYSSELNVNALELEDSALYLCASSTGQGPSGELFFGEGSRLTVL.

The CDR3 DNA is TGTGCCAGCAGCTTGTGGACTAGCGGTTCTGGGGAGCTGTTTTTT. Protein product: CASSLWTSGSGELFF. V gene TRBV5-4 combines with J gene TRBJ2-2; 10 bases match TRBD2. This CDR3 comprises 15 residues. Germline assignment: CDR1 SGHNT and CDR2 YYREEE (reference sequence). After removal of 1 base from V and 8 bases from J, the junction contained 5 bases not matched to a gene.

As to this clone: The junction differs from germline at one of its ends, possibly a read error. The genes are TRBV2 and TRBJ2-5; 8 bases are shared with TRBD1. The CDR3 sequence is 15 residues long. CDR1 is SNHLY and CDR2 is FYNNEI in the germline V gene. The CDR3 protein is CASREATGVKETQYF. The CDR3 DNA reads TGTGCCAGCAGGGAAGCGACAGGGGTGAAGGAGACCCAGTACTTC.

CDR3 in amino acids: CASSPGTSGINEQFF. The CDR3 coding sequence is TGTGCCAGCAGTCCCGGGACTAGCGGGATCAATGAGCAGTTCTTC. J is TRBJ2-1 and V is TRBV27, with TRBD2 matching over 13 bases. Germline CDR1 and CDR2: MNHEY and SMNVEV (reference sequence). The CDR3 is made up of 15 amino acids. After removal of 5 bases from V and 6 bases from J, the junction contained 4 bases not matched to a gene.

This chain joins TRBV18 and TRBJ2-5, with 14 bases fitting TRBD2. V shed 5 bases, J shed 4 bases, and the junction held 18 bases outside the gene matches. Germline CDR1 reads KGHSH; CDR2 reads LQKENI. The CDR3 is 20 amino acids. Written as DNA, the CDR3 is TGTGCCAGCTCATCCAGAACCTCGACTAGCGGGGGGGCTGAGGGAGAGACCCAGTACTTC. It specifies CASSSRTSTSGGAEGETQYF. The entire variable domain, with the rest obtained from reference TRBV18 and TRBJ2-5, is as follows: NAGVMQNPRHLVRRRGQEARLRCSPMKGHSHVYWYRQLPEEGLKFMVYLQKENIIDESGMPKERFSAEFPKEGPSILRIQQVVRGDSAAYFCASSSRTSTSGGAEGETQYFGPGTRLLVL.

The rearrangement joins TRBV4-3 to TRBJ2-3, with TRBD2 matching over 9 bases. This CDR3 spans 19 amino acids. The germline V gene encodes CDR1 LGHNA and CDR2 YSLEER. V shed 1 base, J shed 2 bases, and the junction held 13 bases outside the gene matches. DNA for the CDR3: TGCGCCAGCAGCCAAGGGTGGGTAGCGGGAGATCTTGTCACAGATACGCAGTATTTT. Its protein product is CASSQGWVAGDLVTDTQYF.

The chain carries TRBV6-5 and TRBJ2-1; 15 bases map to TRBD2. Germline assignment: CDR1 MNHEY and CDR2 SVGAGI. This CDR3 region has 13 residues. The trim removed 6 bases at V and 11 bases at J, leaving 2 bases unmatched. CDR3: CASSGTSGRQQFF. DNA of the CDR3: TGTGCCAGCAGCGGGACTAGCGGGAGGCAGCAGTTCTTC.

This chain joins TRBV29-1 and TRBJ2-7; 7 positions match TRBD2. V lost 3 bases to trimming and J lost 1 base; unmatched junction nucleotides: 6. In germline, CDR1 is SQVTM, CDR2 ANQGSEA. The CDR3 length is 14 residues. CDR3: CSVEGPGGSYEQYF. Written as DNA, the CDR3 is TGCAGCGTTGAGGGGCCCGGGGGGTCCTACGAGCAGTACTTC.

This rearrangement joins TRBV6-1 to TRBJ2-4; D possibly corresponds to TRBD1 (6 bases). CDR1 and CDR2 from the germline V gene are MNHNS and SASEGT. CDR3 length equals 17 residues. V was cut by 6 bases and J by 6 bases, with 24 bases left in between. In DNA form, the CDR3 reads TGTGCCAGCAGGGAATCCACAGGGATTAGAGGGGGAAACATTCAGTACTTC. Residues: CASRESTGIRGGNIQYF.

The chain employs TRBV12-5 and TRBJ2-2; tentatively, D is TRBD2 (6 bases). Trimming took 5 bases from V and 3 from J, leaving 16 bases between them. The CDR3 sequence is 16 residues long. The germline gives CDR1 LGHNT, CDR2 FRNRAP. The CDR3 DNA is TGTGCTAGTGGTCACCCACGGGGAGGTTACACCGGGGAGCTGTTTTTT. It codes for CASGHPRGGYTGELFF.

The V gene is TRBV5-1, the J gene TRBJ2-5; a weak D match, TRBD1 (6 bases). Per germline, CDR1 SGHRS and CDR2 YFSETQ. Trimming removed 1 base at V and 5 bases at J, with 12 bases between. This CDR3 has 14 residues. The CDR3 DNA reads as TGCGCCAGCAGCTTGACAGGGTTTCTCGAGACCCAGTACTTC. It yields the protein CASSLTGFLETQYF.

The chain combines TRBV24-1 with TRBJ2-2; maybe TRBD1 (6 bases). Germline lookup yields CDR1 KGHDR and CDR2 SFDVKD. The V end lost 7 bases, the J end lost 5 bases, and 16 bases lay between the germline ends. The CDR3 is 15 amino acids. CDR3 sequence (DNA): TGTGCCACCAGCGGGACAAAGGCGAGGACCGGGGAGCTGTTTTTT. Its protein product is CATSGTKARTGELFF.

The chain joins TRBV7-9 to TRBJ1-6, with 10 bases that match TRBD1. The length of the CDR3 is 15 residues. Germline-derived CDR1 and CDR2 are SEHNR and FQNEAQ (reference sequence). The J segment lost 5 bases and the V segment lost 4 bases, leaving 2 bases of the junction unmatched. The CDR3 spells CASSSGTGDNSPLHF. The CDR3 nucleotides read TGTGCCAGCAGCTCCGGGACAGGGGATAATTCACCCCTCCACTTT.

The gene calls are TRBV4-3 and TRBJ2-1; 8 positions agree with TRBD2. This CDR3 contains 16 residues. J gave up 1 base and V 4 bases, and 6 bases lay outside the gene matches. Germline assignment: CDR1 LGHNA and CDR2 YSLEER. The CDR3 DNA is TGCGCCAGCAGCCGCGGGGGGTGGGAGTCCTACAATGAGCAGTTCTTC. Translated: CASSRGGWESYNEQFF.

The chain carries TRBV5-1 and TRBJ1-1; perhaps TRBD1 as D (6 bases). Germline CDR1 SGHRS, CDR2 YFSETQ. Trimming took off 2 bases at V and 4 bases at J, with 12 bases between the two ends. The length of the CDR3 is 14 residues. Here the CDR3 reads CASSLEGVGTEAFF. The CDR3 nucleotides are TGCGCCAGCAGCTTAGAGGGGGTGGGCACTGAAGCTTTCTTT.

The chain has TRBV6-5 and TRBJ1-4; D is unclear. The germline CDR1 and CDR2 sequences are MNHEY and SVGAGI. The CDR3 is 12 amino acids. V gave up 6 bases and J gave up 11 bases, with 13 bases separating them. CDR3 amino acids: CASRTSISKLFF. The CDR3 DNA follows: TGTGCCAGCAGGACTAGTATTTCTAAACTGTTTTTT.